Only a few counts were recorded for the clone carrying this T cell receptor beta chain. Its antigen is still unknown. In TCRdb, the 5' RACE reads were re-called with MiXCR into one record per CDR3 protein. Among roughly 200,000 distinct CDR3 sequences listed, 15% to 20% were seen once. The data are from a study of T-cell memory formation after mild COVID-19. General observations from the study: Still unconfirmed is whether the second-wave clones peaking on day 37 recognized SARS-CoV-2. Some responding clones appeared in pre-infection memory, suggesting cross-reactive memory joined.

The clonotype originates from an adult woman who had mild COVID-19 (a few samples of this study predate the infection). Cell type and time point are not known. Sequencing used PBMCs or a T cell subset sorted from them (not recorded which).

The CDR3 region has the DNA TGTGCCAGCAGCTCAGGACAGGCGGGCGGGAATGAGCAGTTCTTC. This gives the protein CASSSGQAGGNEQFF. The gene calls are TRBV11-1 and TRBJ2-1; 7 bases match TRBD1. The CDR3 contains 15 residues. The trim removed 4 bases at V and 7 bases at J, leaving 10 bases unmatched. CDR1 SGHAT and CDR2 FQDESV come from the germline V gene (reference sequence).